This T cell receptor beta chain was documented in a study of response to subunit inactivated influenza vaccine. Overall study findings and caveats: T cells newly recruited by each seasonal influenza vaccination are few, the authors suggested.

TCRdb called the RT-PCR reads again in MiXCR, with one record for every CDR3 protein. The table records roughly 180,000 distinct CDR3 sequences, around 9% of them present only once. V lost 0 bases and J lost 0, with 9 bases in between. The CDR3 totals 15 residues. Germline loops: CDR1 SGHAT, CDR2 FQNNGV. With regard to this clonotype: Its antigen remains unidentified.

The receptor's source is a man aged 50 to 60 who received an inactivated influenza vaccine. The V call is TRBV11-2, the J call TRBJ2-7; no definite D call. Sequenced material: non-naive T cells sorted from PBMCs, taken on the day of vaccination. The CDR3 region is CASSLENHNSYEQYF. The CDR3, as DNA: TGTGCCAGCAGCTTAGAGAACCACAACTCCTACGAGCAGTACTTC.